A single sample is the source of the 14 T cell receptor beta chains below, sequenced in a study of T cells in Graves' hyperthyroidism and ophthalmopathy. From RNA transcripts, TCR beta CDR3 regions were amplified. The HTBI set primed first-round TCR CDR3 RT-PCR. TCRdb used MiXCR to reprocess the multiplex PCR reads, holding one entry per CDR3 protein. This table holds more than 550,000 distinct CDR3 sequences, 18% found once. Material: blood. These receptors were obtained from a woman in her fifties or sixties with Graves' hyperthyroidism that later progressed to Graves' ophthalmopathy.

There are many counts of this clonotype. The V gene is TRBV12-3 or TRBV12-4, the J gene TRBJ1-1; no clear D gene. V lost 6 bases and J lost 6, with 11 bases in between. This CDR3 contains 12 residues. Here the CDR3 reads CASSTSTAEAFF. The CDR3 DNA sequence: TGTGCCAGCAGCACTTCGACGGCTGAAGCTTTCTTT.

This clonotype occurred a few times. The chain joins TRBV4-1 to TRBJ1-5; 8 nucleotides match TRBD1. The CDR3 consists of 16 residues. Germline V gives CDR1 MGHRA, CDR2 YSYEKL. J gave up 4 bases and V 1 base, and 6 bases lay outside the gene matches. CDR3: CASSQGGQGLNQPQHF. The CDR3, as DNA: TGCGCCAGCAGCCAAGGTGGACAGGGCCTTAATCAGCCCCAGCATTTT.

The chain carries TRBV5-1 and TRBJ1-1; D ambiguous. V lost 2 bases, J lost 5 bases, and 13 bases lay in between. Germline CDR1 is SGHRS and CDR2 is YFSETQ. The CDR3 consists of 14 residues. The CDR3 DNA follows: TGCGCCAGCAGCTTCGGTGGGAGAGCGACTGAAGCTTTCTTT. This gives the protein CASSFGGRATEAFF.

This clonotype was seen at least ten times. This chain uses TRBV18 with TRBJ1-2; TRBD1 agrees at 7 bases. The CDR3 has 13 residues. After removal of 5 bases from V and 4 bases from J, the junction contained 4 bases not matched to a gene. The germline V gene has CDR1 KGHSH and CDR2 LQKENI. CDR3 sequence (DNA): TGTGCCAGCTCAGTCCGGGACAGCTATGGCTACACCTTC. As protein: CASSVRDSYGYTF.

This clonotype was seen many times. The chain has TRBV18 and TRBJ2-3; the D is unclear. Germline V lookup: CDR1 KGHSH, CDR2 LQKENI. The CDR3 has 17 amino acids. V was trimmed by 0 bases and J by 2 bases, leaving 15 bases between them. CDR3 sequence: CASSPPTGGKNTDTQYF. Here the CDR3 DNA reads TGTGCCAGCTCACCACCGACCGGCGGTAAGAACACAGATACGCAGTATTTT. Full variable domain (remainder filled in from reference TRBV18 and TRBJ2-3): NAGVMQNPRHLVRRRGQEARLRCSPMKGHSHVYWYRQLPEEGLKFMVYLQKENIIDESGMPKERFSAEFPKEGPSILRIQQVVRGDSAAYFCASSPPTGGKNTDTQYFGPGTRLTVL.

The table lists this clonotype with a few counts. J is TRBJ1-2 and V is TRBV27; D call uncertain. This CDR3 contains 14 residues. The V gene lost 6 bases and the J gene lost 4 bases, with 15 bases spanning the gap. The germline V gene encodes CDR1 MNHEY and CDR2 SMNVEV (reference sequence). The CDR3 loop reads CASRNFELGYGYTF. The CDR3 nucleotides are TGTGCCAGCAGGAATTTCGAACTTGGCTATGGCTACACCTTC.

The genes are TRBV6-2 or TRBV6-3 and TRBJ1-1, with a tentative D call TRBD1 (5 bases). The V end was cut by 2 bases, the J end by 4 bases, with 11 bases between. The CDR3 totals 14 residues. CDR1 MNHEY and CDR2 SVGEGT come from the germline V gene. CDR3 in amino acids: CASSYLREGTEAFF. The CDR3 DNA sequence: TGTGCCAGCAGTTACCTCAGGGAGGGCACTGAAGCTTTCTTT.

For the CDR3, the DNA is TGTGCCAGCAGCGTAGATAGGACAGATAACTATGGCTACACCTTC. It is translated as CASSVDRTDNYGYTF. This sequence joins TRBV9 and TRBJ1-2; TRBD1 is a possible D gene (6 bases). This CDR3 is built from 15 residues. V lost 0 bases, J lost 1 base, and 10 bases lay in between. CDR1 and CDR2 from the germline V gene are SGDLS and YYNGEE.

This clonotype has only a few counts. The V call is TRBV30, the J call TRBJ2-7; D might be TRBD2 (5 bases). The germline V and J ends were trimmed by 5 bases and 2 bases, with 10 bases remaining between them. This CDR3 comprises 12 residues. Germline V lookup: CDR1 GTSNPN, CDR2 SVGIG (reference sequence). The CDR3 DNA is TGTGCCTGGTTCACGGGAACCTACGAGCAGTACTTC. This encodes CAWFTGTYEQYF.

The chain couples TRBV5-4 to TRBJ2-5; D is undetermined. The ends were cut back, 0 bases at V and 5 bases at J, with 8 bases in the middle. This CDR3 contains 13 residues. Germline assignment: CDR1 SGHNT and CDR2 YYREEE (reference sequence). CDR3: CASSLVGPETQYF. The CDR3 region has the DNA TGTGCCAGCAGCTTGGTAGGTCCGGAGACCCAGTACTTC.

J is TRBJ2-1 and V is TRBV2, with 10 bases that match TRBD1. With 3 bases clipped from V and 3 bases from J, the junction kept 11 bases outside the gene matches. Germline V lookup: CDR1 SNHLY, CDR2 FYNNEI. This CDR3 is built from 18 residues. The CDR3 spells CASSDGTGERGFYNEQFF. Written as DNA, the CDR3 is TGTGCCAGCAGTGATGGGACAGGGGAACGAGGCTTCTACAATGAGCAGTTCTTC.

This clonotype was recorded many times. The chain recombines TRBV4-1 with TRBJ1-2; 9 bases align to TRBD1. In germline, CDR1 is MGHRA, CDR2 YSYEKL. With 1 base clipped from V and 3 bases from J, the junction kept 0 bases outside the gene matches. The CDR3 covers 14 residues. The CDR3 loop is CASSQGDRDYGYTF. The CDR3 DNA follows: TGCGCCAGCAGCCAAGGGGACAGGGACTATGGCTACACCTTC.

This clonotype was seen only a few times. The gene calls are TRBV2 and TRBJ1-4; D possibly corresponds to TRBD1 (5 bases). From germline, CDR1 is SNHLY and CDR2 FYNNEI. Between the trimmed V and J ends, which lost 8 bases and 3 bases, there was a span of 10 bases. The CDR3 runs 13 residues. CDR3 nucleotide sequence: TGTGCCAGCTGGTTGACAGCTAATGAAAAACTGTTTTTT. Encoded protein: CASWLTANEKLFF. Full variable domain (missing parts from reference TRBV2 and TRBJ1-4): EPEVTQTPSHQVTQMGQEVILRCVPISNHLYFYWYRQILGQKVEFLVSFYNNEISEKSEIFDDQFSVERPDGSNFTLKIRSTKLEDSAMYFCASWLTANEKLFFGSGTQLSVL.

This sequence joins TRBV20-1 and TRBJ1-5; maybe TRBD1 (6 bases). The germline gives CDR1 DFQATT, CDR2 SNEGSKA (reference sequence). This CDR3 is built from 12 residues. V lost 5 bases and J lost 4, with 9 bases in between. The CDR3 reads CSAGTLNQPQHF. CDR3 nucleotides: TGCAGTGCTGGGACACTAAATCAGCCCCAGCATTTT.